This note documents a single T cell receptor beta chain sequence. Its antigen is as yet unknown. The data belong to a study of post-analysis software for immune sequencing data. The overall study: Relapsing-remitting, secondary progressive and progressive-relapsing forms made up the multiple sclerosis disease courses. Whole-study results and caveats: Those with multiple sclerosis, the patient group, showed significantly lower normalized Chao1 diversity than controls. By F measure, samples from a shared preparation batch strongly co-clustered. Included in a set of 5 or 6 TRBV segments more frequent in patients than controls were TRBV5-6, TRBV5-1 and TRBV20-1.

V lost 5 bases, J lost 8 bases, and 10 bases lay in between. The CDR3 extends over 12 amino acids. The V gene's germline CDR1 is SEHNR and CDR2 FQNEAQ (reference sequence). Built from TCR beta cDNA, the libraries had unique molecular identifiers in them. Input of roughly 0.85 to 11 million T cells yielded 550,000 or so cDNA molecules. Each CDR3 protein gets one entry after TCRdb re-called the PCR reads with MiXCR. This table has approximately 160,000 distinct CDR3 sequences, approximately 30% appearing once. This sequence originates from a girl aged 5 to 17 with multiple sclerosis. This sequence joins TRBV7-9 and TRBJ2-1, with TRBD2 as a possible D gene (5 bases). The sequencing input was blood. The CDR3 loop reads CASSLPGYEQFF. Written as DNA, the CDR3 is TGTGCCAGCAGCCTCCCGGGATATGAGCAGTTCTTC.